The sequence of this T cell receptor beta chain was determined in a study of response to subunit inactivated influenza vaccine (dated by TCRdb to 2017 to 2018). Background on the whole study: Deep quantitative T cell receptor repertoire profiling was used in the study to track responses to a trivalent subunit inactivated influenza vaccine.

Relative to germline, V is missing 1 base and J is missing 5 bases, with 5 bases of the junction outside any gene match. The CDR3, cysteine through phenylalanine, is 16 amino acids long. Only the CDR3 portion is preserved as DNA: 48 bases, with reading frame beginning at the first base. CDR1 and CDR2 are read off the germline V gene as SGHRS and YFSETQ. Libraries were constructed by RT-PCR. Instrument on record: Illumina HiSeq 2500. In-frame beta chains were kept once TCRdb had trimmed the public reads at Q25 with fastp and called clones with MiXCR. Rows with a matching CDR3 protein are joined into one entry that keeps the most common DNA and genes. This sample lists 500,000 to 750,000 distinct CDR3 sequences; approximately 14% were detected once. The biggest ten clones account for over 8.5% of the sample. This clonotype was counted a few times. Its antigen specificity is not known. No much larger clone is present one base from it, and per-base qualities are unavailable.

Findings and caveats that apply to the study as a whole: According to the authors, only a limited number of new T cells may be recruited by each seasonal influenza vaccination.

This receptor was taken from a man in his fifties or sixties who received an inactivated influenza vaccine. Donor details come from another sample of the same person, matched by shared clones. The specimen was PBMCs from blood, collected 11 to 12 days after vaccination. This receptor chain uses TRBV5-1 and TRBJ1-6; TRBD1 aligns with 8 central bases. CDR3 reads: CASSLQGAADNSPLHF. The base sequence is TGCGCCAGCAGCTTGCAGGGGGCAGCGGATAATTCACCCCTCCACTTT. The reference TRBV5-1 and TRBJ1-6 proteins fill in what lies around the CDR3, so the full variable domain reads KAGVTQTPRYLIKTRGQQVTLSCSPISGHRSVSWYQQTPGQGLQFLFEYFSETQRNKGNFPGRFSGRQFSNSRSEMNVSTLELGDSALYLCASSLQGAADNSPLHFGNGTRLTVT.